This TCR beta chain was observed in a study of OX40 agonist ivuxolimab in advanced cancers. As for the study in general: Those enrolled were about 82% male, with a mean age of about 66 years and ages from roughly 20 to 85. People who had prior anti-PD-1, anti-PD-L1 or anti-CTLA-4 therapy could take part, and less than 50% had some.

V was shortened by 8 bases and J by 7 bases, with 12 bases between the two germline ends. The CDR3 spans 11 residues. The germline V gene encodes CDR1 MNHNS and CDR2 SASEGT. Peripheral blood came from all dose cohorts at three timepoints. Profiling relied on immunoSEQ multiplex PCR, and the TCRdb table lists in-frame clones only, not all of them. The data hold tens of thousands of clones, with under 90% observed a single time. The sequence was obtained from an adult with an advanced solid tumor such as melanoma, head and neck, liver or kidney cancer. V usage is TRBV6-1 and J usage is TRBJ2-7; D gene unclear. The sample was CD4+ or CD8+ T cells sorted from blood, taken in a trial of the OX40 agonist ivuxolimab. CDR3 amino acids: CASGSVGEQYF. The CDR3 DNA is TGTGCCAGCGGTTCCGTGGGGGAGCAGTACTTC.